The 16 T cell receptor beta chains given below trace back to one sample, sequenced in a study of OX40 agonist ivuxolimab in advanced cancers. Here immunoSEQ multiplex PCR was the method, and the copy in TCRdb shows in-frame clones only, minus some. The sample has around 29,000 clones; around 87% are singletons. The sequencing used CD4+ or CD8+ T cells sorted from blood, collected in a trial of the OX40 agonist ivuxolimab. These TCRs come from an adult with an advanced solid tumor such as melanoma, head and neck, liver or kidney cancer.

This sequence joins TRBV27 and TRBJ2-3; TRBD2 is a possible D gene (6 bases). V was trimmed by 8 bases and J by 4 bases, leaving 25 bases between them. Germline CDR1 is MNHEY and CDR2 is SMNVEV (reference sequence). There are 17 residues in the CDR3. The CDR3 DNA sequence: TGTGCCAGCTCAGTTTCCCCTCTAGCGTCCGGGGCAGATACGCAGTATTTT. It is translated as CASSVSPLASGADTQYF.

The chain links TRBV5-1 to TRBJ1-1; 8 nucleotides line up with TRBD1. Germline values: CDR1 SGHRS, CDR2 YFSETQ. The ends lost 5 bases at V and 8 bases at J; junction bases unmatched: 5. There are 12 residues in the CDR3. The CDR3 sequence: CASSPGGPEAFF. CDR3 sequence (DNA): TGCGCCAGCAGTCCAGGGGGCCCAGAAGCTTTCTTT.

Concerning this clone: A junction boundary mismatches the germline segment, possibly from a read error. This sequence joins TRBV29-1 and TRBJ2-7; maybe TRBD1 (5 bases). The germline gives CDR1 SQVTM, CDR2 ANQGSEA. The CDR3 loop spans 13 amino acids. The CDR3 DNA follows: TGCAGCGTCGAAGGGGCGGCTGACTACGAGCAGTACTTC. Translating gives CSVEGAADYEQYF.

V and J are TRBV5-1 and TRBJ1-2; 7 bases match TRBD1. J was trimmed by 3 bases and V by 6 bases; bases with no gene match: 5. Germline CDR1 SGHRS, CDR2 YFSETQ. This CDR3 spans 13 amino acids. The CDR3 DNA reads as TGCGCCAGCACGAGACAGGGTGACTATGGCTACACCTTC. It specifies CASTRQGDYGYTF.

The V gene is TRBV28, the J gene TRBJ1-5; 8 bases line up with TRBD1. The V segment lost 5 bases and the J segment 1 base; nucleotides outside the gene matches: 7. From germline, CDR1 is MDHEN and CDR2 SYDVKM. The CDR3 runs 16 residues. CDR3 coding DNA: TGTGCCAGCAGTGTCCGACAGGGGAGGAGCAATCAGCCCCAGCATTTT. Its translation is CASSVRQGRSNQPQHF.

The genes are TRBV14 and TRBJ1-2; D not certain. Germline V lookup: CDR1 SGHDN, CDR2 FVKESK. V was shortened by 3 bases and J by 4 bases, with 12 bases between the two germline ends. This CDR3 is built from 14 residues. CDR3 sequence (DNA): TGTGCCAGCAGCCACCCCGGCGGTTTCTATGGCTACACCTTC. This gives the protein CASSHPGGFYGYTF.

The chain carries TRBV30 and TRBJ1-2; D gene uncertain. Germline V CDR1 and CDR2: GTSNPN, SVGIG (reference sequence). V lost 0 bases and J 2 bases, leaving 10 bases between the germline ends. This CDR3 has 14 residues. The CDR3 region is CAWSVRVLNYGYTF. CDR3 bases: TGTGCCTGGAGTGTACGGGTTCTCAACTATGGCTACACCTTC.

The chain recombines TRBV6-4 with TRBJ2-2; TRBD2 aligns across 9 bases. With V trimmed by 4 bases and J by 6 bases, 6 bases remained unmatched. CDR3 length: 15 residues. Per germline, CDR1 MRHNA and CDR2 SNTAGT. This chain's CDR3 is CASSALAGSPGELFF. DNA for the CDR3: TGTGCCAGCAGTGCCCTAGCGGGGTCCCCCGGGGAGCTGTTTTTT.

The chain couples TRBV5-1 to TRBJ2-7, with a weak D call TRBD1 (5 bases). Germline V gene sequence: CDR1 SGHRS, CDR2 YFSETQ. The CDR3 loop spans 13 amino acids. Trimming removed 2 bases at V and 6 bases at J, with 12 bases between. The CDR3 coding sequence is TGCGCCAGCAGCTTCGCCGACAGACCCGAGCAGTACTTC. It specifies CASSFADRPEQYF.

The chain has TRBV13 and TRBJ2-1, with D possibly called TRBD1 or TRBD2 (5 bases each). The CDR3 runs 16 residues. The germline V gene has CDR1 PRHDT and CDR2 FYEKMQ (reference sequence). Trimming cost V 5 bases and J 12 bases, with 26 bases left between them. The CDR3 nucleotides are TGTGCCAGCAGCGCCCGGGACGGAAGATTTAGTCTTTTGCAGTTCTTC. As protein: CASSARDGRFSLLQFF.

In nucleotides, the CDR3 is TGCAGCGTTGACGACCCCCGGGACCCCTCCTACGAGCAGTACTTC. It yields the protein CSVDDPRDPSYEQYF. V and J are TRBV29-1 and TRBJ2-7; the D call may be TRBD1 or TRBD2 (5 bases each). This CDR3 has 15 residues. Germline V lookup: CDR1 SQVTM, CDR2 ANQGSEA. Trimming cost V 3 bases and J 0 bases, with 15 bases left between them.

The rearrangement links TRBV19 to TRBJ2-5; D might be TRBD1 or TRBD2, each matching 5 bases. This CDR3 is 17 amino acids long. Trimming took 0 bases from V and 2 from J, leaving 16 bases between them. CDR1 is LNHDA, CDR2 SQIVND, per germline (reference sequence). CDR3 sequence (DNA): TGTGCCAGTAGTATAGATGGTATTGGGACCGAACAAGAGACCCAGTACTTC. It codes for CASSIDGIGTEQETQYF.

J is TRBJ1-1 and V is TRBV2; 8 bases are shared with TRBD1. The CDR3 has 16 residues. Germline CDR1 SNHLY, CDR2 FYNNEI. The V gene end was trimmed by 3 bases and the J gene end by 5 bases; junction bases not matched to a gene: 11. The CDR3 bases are TGTGCCAGCAGTGATAACCCCGACAGGGGTCGTACTGAAGCTTTCTTT. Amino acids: CASSDNPDRGRTEAFF.

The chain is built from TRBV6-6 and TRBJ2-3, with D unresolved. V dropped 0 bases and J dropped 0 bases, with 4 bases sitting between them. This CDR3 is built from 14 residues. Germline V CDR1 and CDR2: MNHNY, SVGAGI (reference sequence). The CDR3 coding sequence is TGTGCCAGCAGTTACTCTTCTAGCACAGATACGCAGTATTTT. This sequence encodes CASSYSSSTDTQYF.

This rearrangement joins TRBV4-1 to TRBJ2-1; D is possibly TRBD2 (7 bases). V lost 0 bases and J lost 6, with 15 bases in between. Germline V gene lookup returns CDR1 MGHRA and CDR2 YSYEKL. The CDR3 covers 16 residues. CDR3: CASSQDLAGAFNEQFF. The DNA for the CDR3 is TGCGCCAGCAGCCAAGATCTGGCGGGGGCCTTCAATGAGCAGTTCTTC.

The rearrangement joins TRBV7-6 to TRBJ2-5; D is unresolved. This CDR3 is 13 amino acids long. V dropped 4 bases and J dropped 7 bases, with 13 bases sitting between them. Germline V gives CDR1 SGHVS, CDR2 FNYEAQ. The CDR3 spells CASSSEAFPTQYF. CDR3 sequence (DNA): TGTGCCAGCAGCTCAGAGGCATTCCCGACCCAGTACTTC.